One TCR beta chain is described in this entry. The data are from a study of STAT5B mutations in CD4+ large granular lymphocyte leukemia. TCRdb's copy holds only in-frame clones and misses some; the assay was immunoSEQ multiplex PCR. The sample consists of fewer than 35,000 clones, approximately 71% of them appearing once. Material for sequencing was CD4+ T cells from blood buffy coats. This clonotype originated in a human donor in good health.

As DNA, the CDR3 is TGTGCCAGCAGCCCAGAGGAGTACAGGAGAAATAATTCACCCCTCCACTTT. Protein: CASSPEEYRRNNSPLHF. The chain is built from TRBV5-4 and TRBJ1-6, with D perhaps matching TRBD1 (5 bases). The CDR3 consists of 17 residues. The germline V gene has CDR1 SGHNT and CDR2 YYREEE (reference sequence). V dropped 4 bases and J dropped 5 bases, with 19 bases sitting between them.